A selection of T cell receptor beta chains follows, all from one sample in a study of identical twins. TCRdb used MiXCR to reprocess the 5' RACE reads, holding one entry per CDR3 protein. Among under 350,000 distinct CDR3 sequences, over 8.5% were seen once, and the ten largest hold around 7.1%. These data were likewise used in another study, on yellow fever vaccine responses in identical twins.

Source material: CD8+ T cells sorted from blood. The source of these receptors is a woman under 30 in good health. The conserved cysteine and the conserved F or W are not part of the CDR3 here. A D gene is named only where the DNA matches it firmly.

NA	TRBV28	TRBJ1-2	ASRFPGGADGYT
NA	TRBV28	TRBJ1-5	ASSRHQPQH
NA	TRBV7-9	TRBJ2-3	ASSFESTDTQY
NA	TRBV24-1	TRBJ2-7	ATSDSSPSRYSEQY
TRBD1	TRBV7-8	TRBJ2-1	ASEPRQGASYNEQF
TRBD2	TRBV12-3/TRBV12-4	TRBJ2-5	ASSFKGLAEVQETQY
NA	TRBV10-3	TRBJ1-1	AISDGLSGTEAF
NA	TRBV13	TRBJ2-3	ASSLFGGESTDTQY
TRBD1	TRBV11-2	TRBJ2-1	ASSLGRYPGQGAFNEQF
TRBD2	TRBV6-5	TRBJ2-1	ASSFRTSGRNEQF
TRBD2	TRBV7-9	TRBJ2-5	ASSLPRLAGGVETQY
TRBD2	TRBV7-9	TRBJ2-7	ASSGTSGLWAHEQY
TRBD1	TRBV24-1	TRBJ1-2	ATSVAGQNYGYT
NA	TRBV27	TRBJ1-2	ASRLEGGTPPDYGYT
NA	TRBV24-1	TRBJ2-1	ATSDVSEKRKHEQF
NA	TRBV4-2	TRBJ1-5	ASSQAPEGNQPQH
NA	TRBV2	TRBJ2-2	ASSEDDTGELF
TRBD1	TRBV7-2	TRBJ2-7	ASSSRSLGQGWNEQY
TRBD2	TRBV28	TRBJ2-1	ASSFRAGESYNEQF
TRBD1	TRBV7-9	TRBJ2-7	ASSPRGGQGAYEQY
NA	TRBV20-1	TRBJ2-2	SANGGQRKDTGELF
NA	TRBV4-2	TRBJ2-4	ASSQELPAAKNIQY
TRBD2	TRBV12-3/TRBV12-4	TRBJ2-1	ASSPGLANDEQF
NA	TRBV2	TRBJ2-7	ASLKGPEQY
NA	TRBV6-5	TRBJ1-2	ASSYRGGYT